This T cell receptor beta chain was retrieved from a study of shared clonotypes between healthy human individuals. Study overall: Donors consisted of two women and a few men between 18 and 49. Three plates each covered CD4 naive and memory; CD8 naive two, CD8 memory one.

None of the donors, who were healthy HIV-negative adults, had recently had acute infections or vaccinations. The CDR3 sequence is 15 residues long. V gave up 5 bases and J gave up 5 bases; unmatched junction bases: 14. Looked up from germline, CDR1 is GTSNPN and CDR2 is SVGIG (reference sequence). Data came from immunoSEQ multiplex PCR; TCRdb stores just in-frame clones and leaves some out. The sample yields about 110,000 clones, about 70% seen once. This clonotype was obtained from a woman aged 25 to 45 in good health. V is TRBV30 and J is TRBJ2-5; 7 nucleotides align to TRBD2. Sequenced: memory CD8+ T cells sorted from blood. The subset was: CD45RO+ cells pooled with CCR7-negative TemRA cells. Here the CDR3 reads CAWGNFAGESETQYF. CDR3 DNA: TGTGCCTGGGGAAATTTTGCGGGAGAAAGCGAGACCCAGTACTTC.